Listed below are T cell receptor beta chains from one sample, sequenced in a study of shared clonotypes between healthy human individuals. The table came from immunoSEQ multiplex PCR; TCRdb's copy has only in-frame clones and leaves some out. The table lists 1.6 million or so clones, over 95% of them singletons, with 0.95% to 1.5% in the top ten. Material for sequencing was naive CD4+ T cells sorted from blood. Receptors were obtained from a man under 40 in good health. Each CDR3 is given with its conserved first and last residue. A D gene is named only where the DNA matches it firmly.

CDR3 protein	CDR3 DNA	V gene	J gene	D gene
CASSFTPKAEQFF	TGTGCCAGCAGCTTTACTCCCAAAGCAGAGCAGTTCTTC	TRBV5-5	TRBJ2-1	-
CASTLGGQGYGEQFF	TGTGCCAGCACCCTCGGAGGACAGGGGTATGGTGAGCAGTTCTTC	TRBV7-6	TRBJ2-1	TRBD1
CASSSTRLDQETQYF	TGTGCCAGCAGCTCCACCCGACTAGACCAAGAGACCCAGTACTTC	TRBV14	TRBJ2-5	-
CASSTGVRVATNEKLFF	TGTGCCAGCAGTACAGGGGTTCGGGTGGCAACTAATGAAAAACTGTTTTTT	TRBV2	TRBJ1-4	TRBD1
CASSLRDRDGDTQYF	TGTGCCAGCAGTCTCCGGGACAGGGATGGGGATACGCAGTATTTT	TRBV6-5	TRBJ2-3	TRBD1
CASSFGLAGVSYNEQFF	TGCGCCAGCAGCTTCGGACTAGCGGGGGTTTCCTACAATGAGCAGTTCTTC	TRBV5-1	TRBJ2-1	TRBD2
CSGLTLNEQFF	TGCAGTGGTTTAACACTCAATGAGCAGTTCTTC	TRBV20-1	TRBJ2-1	-
CAITEAGVNEQYF	TGTGCCATCACTGAAGCGGGAGTCAACGAGCAGTACTTC	TRBV10-3	TRBJ2-7	TRBD2
CASSSGQREVTGELFF	TGTGCCAGCAGTTCAGGACAGCGGGAGGTCACCGGGGAGCTGTTTTTT	TRBV11-2	TRBJ2-2	TRBD2
CASSQDSISYEQYF	TGCGCCAGCAGTCAGGACAGCATCTCCTACGAGCAGTACTTC	TRBV5-1	TRBJ2-7	-
CASSLDTSGRYGHEQYF	TGTGCCAGCAGCTTGGATACTAGCGGGAGGTACGGCCACGAGCAGTACTTC	TRBV5-6	TRBJ2-7	TRBD2
CASSFMRSYEQYF	TGTGCCAGCAGTTTTATGCGGTCCTACGAGCAGTACTTC	TRBV28	TRBJ2-7	-
CASSDRENYGYTF	TGTGCCAGCAGTGACAGGGAGAACTATGGCTACACCTTC	TRBV6-1	TRBJ1-2	-
CASSYSIGGKYEQYF	TGTGCCAGCAGTTACTCGATAGGAGGGAAGTACGAGCAGTACTTC	TRBV6-5	TRBJ2-7	-
CASNAIGGGTQYF	TGTGCCAGCAACGCGATCGGGGGAGGGACCCAGTACTTC	TRBV6-1	TRBJ2-5	-